These 23 T cell receptor beta chains were all obtained from the same sample, sequenced in a study of shared clonotypes between healthy human individuals. The repertoire was sequenced with immunoSEQ multiplex PCR; TCRdb's copy has only in-frame clones and lacks some. In the table there are about 1.4 million clones, roughly 97% of which are singletons. The specimen sequenced was naive CD4+ T cells sorted from blood. The subset was: CD45RA+ positively selected. Every receptor here comes from a young man in good health.

The chain is built from TRBV7-8 and TRBJ2-3; weak D call: TRBD2 (6 bases). The CDR3 sequence is 15 residues long. Germline V gene lookup returns CDR1 SGHVS and CDR2 FQNEAQ. V was trimmed by 3 bases and J by 3 bases, leaving 13 bases between them. CDR3 loop: CASSLGLLLTDTQYF. The CDR3 DNA sequence: TGTGCCAGCAGCTTGGGACTGCTCCTTACAGATACGCAGTATTTT. The variable domain in full, with the rest retrieved from reference TRBV7-8 and TRBJ2-3, is GAGVSQSPRYKVAKRGQDVALRCDPISGHVSLFWYQQALGQGPEFLTYFQNEAQLDKSGLPSDRFFAERPEGSVSTLKIQRTQQEDSAVYLCASSLGLLLTDTQYFGPGTRLTVL.

The chain has TRBV18 and TRBJ1-2; 8 bases line up with TRBD1. Trimming at V came to 5 bases and at J to 3 bases, leaving 5 bases not matched to a gene. The CDR3 totals 14 residues. Germline lookup yields CDR1 KGHSH and CDR2 LQKENI. This CDR3 is CASSGTGEHYGYTF. Written as DNA, the CDR3 is TGTGCCAGCTCAGGGACAGGCGAACACTATGGCTACACCTTC.

This clone was observed a single time. The V call is TRBV7-2, the J call TRBJ1-5; D gene uncertain. CDR1 and CDR2 (germline): SGHTA, FQGNSA. The germline V and J ends were trimmed by 3 bases and 6 bases, with 6 bases remaining between them. The CDR3 runs 12 residues. The CDR3 here is CASSFVSQPQHF. CDR3 bases: TGTGCCAGCAGCTTTGTTTCTCAGCCCCAGCATTTT.

A remark on this clone: Other DNA sequences in this sample translate to the same CDR3. CDR3 residues: CASSVDTYEQYF. DNA for the CDR3: TGCGCCAGCAGCGTGGATACCTACGAGCAGTACTTC. The chain links TRBV5-1 to TRBJ2-7; D is undetermined. The V end was cut by 4 bases, the J end by 2 bases, with 7 bases between. The CDR3 is made up of 12 amino acids. CDR1 and CDR2 (germline): SGHRS, YFSETQ.

The V gene is TRBV10-3, the J gene TRBJ2-5; TRBD2 might be the D (5 bases). Trimming stripped 0 bases from V and 1 base from J, with 15 bases between. This CDR3 is built from 17 residues. Germline V gene sequence: CDR1 ENHRY, CDR2 SYGVKD. Here the CDR3 DNA reads TGTGCCATCAGTGAGTCGAGGGTTCGGGGTAGCCAAGAGACCCAGTACTTC. This codes for CAISESRVRGSQETQYF.

The chain couples TRBV5-1 to TRBJ1-4; D remains ambiguous. V lost 2 bases to trimming and J lost 0 bases, with 23 bases between them. CDR3 size: 20 residues. Germline V lookup: CDR1 SGHRS, CDR2 YFSETQ. The CDR3 bases are TGCGCCAGCAGCTTCCCAACTGATTTCTCGGCGTCTGCAACTAATGAAAAACTGTTTTTT. Amino acid sequence: CASSFPTDFSASATNEKLFF. The entire variable domain, with the rest obtained from reference TRBV5-1 and TRBJ1-4, is as follows: KAGVTQTPRYLIKTRGQQVTLSCSPISGHRSVSWYQQTPGQGLQFLFEYFSETQRNKGNFPGRFSGRQFSNSRSEMNVSTLELGDSALYLCASSFPTDFSASATNEKLFFGSGTQLSVL.

The V gene is TRBV27, the J gene TRBJ2-7; tentatively, D is TRBD2 (5 bases). Germline V gene lookup returns CDR1 MNHEY and CDR2 SMNVEV (reference sequence). The CDR3 sequence is 15 residues long. Trimming took 3 bases from V and 5 from J, leaving 17 bases between them. The CDR3 region has the DNA TGTGCCAGCAGTTTCCGGGGTCTTTGGACGGACGAGCAGTACTTC. Translation: CASSFRGLWTDEQYF.

The chain has TRBV5-5 and TRBJ2-7, with D perhaps matching TRBD2 (6 bases). Per germline, CDR1 SGHKS and CDR2 YYEKEE (reference sequence). There are 14 residues in the CDR3. Trimming stripped 6 bases from V and 2 bases from J, with 15 bases between. The CDR3 nucleotides read TGTGCCAGCACGGGACTCATGACGCCCTACGAGCAGTACTTC. Its translation is CASTGLMTPYEQYF.

V usage is TRBV5-4 and J usage is TRBJ1-2; TRBD1 matches 7 bases. There are 15 residues in the CDR3. Per the germline V gene, CDR1 is SGHNT and CDR2 is YYREEE (reference sequence). V was clipped by 4 bases and J by 3 bases; unmatched bases: 9. The CDR3 loop is CASSLDRRGYYGYTF. Here the CDR3 DNA reads TGTGCCAGCAGCCTGGACAGGCGCGGATACTATGGCTACACCTTC.

The gene calls are TRBV4-3 and TRBJ1-1; TRBD1 aligns across 11 bases. The CDR3 length is 15 residues. V was clipped by 2 bases and J by 5 bases; unmatched bases: 4. CDR1 and CDR2 from the germline V gene are LGHNA and YSLEER. CDR3 protein: CASSQRDRGKTEAFF. The CDR3 region has the DNA TGCGCCAGCAGCCAAAGGGACAGGGGGAAAACTGAAGCTTTCTTT.

This clone was recorded only once. The chain recombines TRBV21-1 with TRBJ2-1; the DNA was not compared with TRBD2, the D call given in the table. TRBV21-1 has pseudogene status. The CDR3 runs 15 residues. CDR3 DNA sequence: TGTGCCAGCCAACAATCGTGGCGGGTTGGGAATGAGCAGTTCTTC. This encodes CASQQSWRVGNEQFF.

The V call is TRBV4-3, the J call TRBJ2-7; TRBD2 matches 14 bases. The CDR3 consists of 15 residues. The V segment lost 4 bases and the J segment 4 bases; nucleotides outside the gene matches: 3. Germline V gene lookup returns CDR1 LGHNA and CDR2 YSLEER. The CDR3 DNA sequence: TGCGCCAGCAGCCTTGGGACTAGCGGGAGATACGAGCAGTACTTC. Its protein product is CASSLGTSGRYEQYF.

V and J are TRBV29-1 and TRBJ2-7; 7 nucleotides line up with TRBD1. This CDR3 has 14 amino acids. Germline V CDR1 and CDR2: SQVTM, ANQGSEA. The J segment lost 2 bases and the V segment lost 4 bases, leaving 8 bases of the junction unmatched. The CDR3 DNA follows: TGCAGCGTTGTAACAGGGGTGATCCCCTACGAGCAGTACTTC. Residues: CSVVTGVIPYEQYF.

The J gene is TRBJ2-7, the V gene TRBV30, with a possible D match to TRBD1 (6 bases). Germline lookup yields CDR1 GTSNPN and CDR2 SVGIG (reference sequence). The CDR3 spans 16 residues. The V gene lost 0 bases and the J gene lost 1 base, with 16 bases spanning the gap. In DNA, the CDR3 is TGTGCCTGGAGTGTGGGGCAGGGGATGGCTTCCTACGAGCAGTACTTC. Its protein product is CAWSVGQGMASYEQYF.

As regards this clone: Other DNA sequences of this sample code for an identical CDR3. This rearrangement joins TRBV9 to TRBJ2-3, with TRBD2 matching over 8 bases. CDR3 size: 16 residues. V shed 0 bases, J shed 2 bases, and the junction held 5 bases outside the gene matches. Per germline, CDR1 SGDLS and CDR2 YYNGEE. CDR3 residues: CASSVAGSGVTDTQYF. The CDR3 nucleotides read TGTGCCAGCAGCGTAGCGGGTAGCGGGGTCACAGATACGCAGTATTTT.

This clone was observed a single time. V gene TRBV6-5 combines with J gene TRBJ2-5; 7 bases match TRBD2. The CDR3 covers 13 residues. J lost 3 bases, V lost 5 bases, and 3 bases had no gene match. The V gene's germline CDR1 is MNHEY and CDR2 SVGAGI. The CDR3 DNA follows: TGTGCCAGCAGTCCTAGCGGAGAAGAGACCCAGTACTTC. This gives the protein CASSPSGEETQYF.

The rearrangement joins TRBV19 to TRBJ2-3; no firm D call. CDR1 is LNHDA, CDR2 SQIVND, per germline (reference sequence). The V end lost 10 bases, the J end lost 5 bases, and 10 bases lay between the germline ends. The CDR3 consists of 11 residues. The CDR3 DNA is TGTGCCACAGTTGGGGTAGATACGCAGTATTTT. It is translated as CATVGVDTQYF.

The CDR3: CASSSPGQGGSYEQYF. As DNA, the CDR3 is TGTGCCAGCAGTTCCCCTGGACAGGGAGGCTCCTACGAGCAGTACTTC. The chain uses TRBV28 and TRBJ2-7; 8 positions match TRBD1. Trimming at V came to 4 bases and at J to 0 bases, leaving 8 bases not matched to a gene. The CDR3 is 16 amino acids. The germline gives CDR1 MDHEN, CDR2 SYDVKM.

Here the CDR3 DNA reads TGTGCCAGCAGCTTAACAGGTAACTACTACAATGAGCAGTTCTTC. Translating it yields CASSLTGNYYNEQFF. The chain uses TRBV11-2 and TRBJ2-1, with D perhaps matching TRBD1 (5 bases). The length of the CDR3 is 15 residues. Trimming took off 2 bases at V and 3 bases at J, with 11 bases between the two ends. From germline, CDR1 is SGHAT and CDR2 FQNNGV.

The chain is built from TRBV28 and TRBJ2-7, with D unclear. CDR1 MDHEN and CDR2 SYDVKM come from the germline V gene. Trimming removed 5 bases at V and 6 bases at J, with 17 bases between. This CDR3 is built from 14 residues. In DNA, the CDR3 is TGTGCCAGCAGTCCCACAGCACTCCCTGCCGAGCAGTACTTC. Amino acids: CASSPTALPAEQYF.

The chain couples TRBV4-3 to TRBJ2-4; D call uncertain. The CDR3 length is 13 residues. Trimming stripped 0 bases from V and 6 bases from J, with 6 bases between. Germline V gives CDR1 LGHNA, CDR2 YSLEER. CDR3 coding DNA: TGCGCCAGCAGCCAAGATCTTGGAAACATTCAGTACTTC. This codes for CASSQDLGNIQYF.

The chain combines TRBV7-9 with TRBJ1-1; no firm D call. Trimming removed 3 bases at V and 10 bases at J, with 6 bases between. This CDR3 comprises 10 residues. The germline V gene encodes CDR1 SEHNR and CDR2 FQNEAQ (reference sequence). The CDR3 is CASSLGRAFF. The CDR3 nucleotides are TGTGCCAGCAGCTTGGGGAGAGCTTTCTTT.

The chain recombines TRBV27 with TRBJ1-1; 8 nucleotides line up with TRBD1. Germline CDR1 is MNHEY and CDR2 is SMNVEV (reference sequence). Trimming removed 6 bases from V and 1 base from J; junction bases left unmatched: 4. This CDR3 is 14 amino acids long. This chain's CDR3 is CASRDRVRNTEAFF. The CDR3 nucleotides read TGTGCCAGCAGGGACAGGGTGAGGAACACTGAAGCTTTCTTT.